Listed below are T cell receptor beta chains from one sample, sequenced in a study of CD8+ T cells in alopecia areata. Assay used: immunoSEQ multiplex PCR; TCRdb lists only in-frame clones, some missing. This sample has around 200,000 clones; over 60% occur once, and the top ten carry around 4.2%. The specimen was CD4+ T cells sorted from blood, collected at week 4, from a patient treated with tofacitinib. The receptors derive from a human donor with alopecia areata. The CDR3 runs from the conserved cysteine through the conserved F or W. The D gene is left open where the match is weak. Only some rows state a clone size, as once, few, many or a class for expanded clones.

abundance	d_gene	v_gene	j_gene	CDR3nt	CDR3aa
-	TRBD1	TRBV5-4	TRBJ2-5	TGTGCCAGCAGCTTGGGCAGGGGGTCAGAGACCCAGTACTTC	CASSLGRGSETQYF
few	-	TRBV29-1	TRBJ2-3	TGCAGCGTTGAGTCAGGGACAGATACGCAGTATTTT	CSVESGTDTQYF
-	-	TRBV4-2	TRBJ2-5	TGTGCCAGCAGCCAAGATCCGAGGGGATCGAACGTAGAGACCCAGTACTTC	CASSQDPRGSNVETQYF
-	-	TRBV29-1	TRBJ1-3	TGCAGCGTTGCAGTAGCTGGAAACACCATATATTTT	CSVAVAGNTIYF
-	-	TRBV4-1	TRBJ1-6	TGCGCCAGCAGCCAAGACCAGGGAAGCTATTCACCCCTCCACTTT	CASSQDQGSYSPLHF
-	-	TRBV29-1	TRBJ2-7	TGCAGCCATTCCACAAGGGAAGGGTACGAGCAGTACTTC	CSHSTREGYEQYF
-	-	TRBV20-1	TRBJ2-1	TGCAGTGCTAGCAGGGCTCATGAGCAGTTCTTC	CSASRAHEQFF
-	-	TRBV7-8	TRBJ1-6	TGTGCCAGCAGCTCCCGGTGGTCCGACAGGACTGTTAATTCACCCCTCCACTTT	CASSSRWSDRTVNSPLHF
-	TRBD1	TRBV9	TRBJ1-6	TGTGCCAGCAGCGTAGGGGACAGGGGGCTCGACTCACCCCTCCACTTT	CASSVGDRGLDSPLHF
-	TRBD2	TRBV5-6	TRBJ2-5	TGTGCCAGCAGCCCGGGACTAGCGGGGCCGATAATGGAGACCCAGTACTTC	CASSPGLAGPIMETQYF
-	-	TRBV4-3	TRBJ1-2	TGCGCCAGCAGCCAAGATCCGGGTTCGGGAAGCGTCTATGGCTACACCTTC	CASSQDPGSGSVYGYTF
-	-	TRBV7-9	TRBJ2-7	TGTGCCAGCAGCTTAGGACAGGCCTCCTACGAGCAGTACTTC	CASSLGQASYEQYF
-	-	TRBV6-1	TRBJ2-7	TGTGCCAGCAGAGACAGGCCGTCCTACGAGCAGTACTTC	CASRDRPSYEQYF
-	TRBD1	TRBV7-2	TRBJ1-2	TGTGCCAGCAGCCTGGGACAGAACTATGGCTACACCTTC	CASSLGQNYGYTF
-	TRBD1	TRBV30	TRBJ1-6	TGTGCCTGGACCCGGGACAGTGTTTCACCCCTCCACTTT	CAWTRDSVSPLHF
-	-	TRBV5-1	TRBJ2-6	TGCGCCAGCAGCTCTTCAGGTACTGGGGCCAACGTCCTGACTTTC	CASSSSGTGANVLTF
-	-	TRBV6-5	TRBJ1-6	TGTGCCAGCAGTTACGGGACCGAAAATTCACCCCTCCACTTT	CASSYGTENSPLHF
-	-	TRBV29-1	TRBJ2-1	TGCAGCGTTAAGCCGGACAGCTCCTACAATGAGCAGTTCTTC	CSVKPDSSYNEQFF
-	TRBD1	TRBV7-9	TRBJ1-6	TGTGCCAGCGGTCTACAGGGGATTAATAATTCACCCCTCCACTTT	CASGLQGINNSPLHF
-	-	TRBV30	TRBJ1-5	TGTGCCTGGAGTGTCGGGTATTCTCAGCCCCAGCATTTT	CAWSVGYSQPQHF
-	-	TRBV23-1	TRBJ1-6	TGCGCCAGCAGTCAATCAGGGCCCAGGACCTATAATTCACCCCTCCACTTT	CASSQSGPRTYNSPLHF
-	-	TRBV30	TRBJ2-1	TGTGCCTGGAGGGTAGCGTGGTCCCCAAGTCAGTTCTTC	CAWRVAWSPSQFF
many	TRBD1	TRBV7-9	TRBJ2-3	TGTGCCAGCAGCTTAGCACAGGGGCTGGAAGATACGCAGTATTTT	CASSLAQGLEDTQYF
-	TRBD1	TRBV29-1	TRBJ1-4	TGCAGCGTTGTATCAGGGGGGGAAAAACTGTTTTTT	CSVVSGGEKLFF
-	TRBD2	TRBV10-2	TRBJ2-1	TGCGCCAGCAGAGACCACGGGGGGGCCAGATATGAGCAGTTCTTC	CASRDHGGARYEQFF
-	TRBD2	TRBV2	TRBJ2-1	TGTGCCAGCATGCTGCTAGCGGGGTCCTACAATGAGCAGTTCTTC	CASMLLAGSYNEQFF
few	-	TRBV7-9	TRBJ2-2	TGTGCCAGCAGCTTACTCGGATCCGGGGAGCTGTTTTTT	CASSLLGSGELFF
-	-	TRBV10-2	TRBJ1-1	TGCGCCAGCAGCGGGGGGACCTGGTGGACGATGAACACTGAAGCTTTCTTT	CASSGGTWWTMNTEAFF
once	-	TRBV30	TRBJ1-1	TGTGCCTGGAACCTACAGGAAATGAACACTGAAGCTTTCTTT	CAWNLQEMNTEAFF
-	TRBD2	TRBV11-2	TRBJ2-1	TGTGCCAGCACGGGGGGAAGAGACAATGAGCAGTTCTTC	CASTGGRDNEQFF
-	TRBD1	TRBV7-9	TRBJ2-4	TGTGCCAGCAGCTCCCTACCCGACAGGGATAAAAACATTCAGTACTTC	CASSSLPDRDKNIQYF
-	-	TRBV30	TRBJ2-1	TGTGCCTGGAAAGGTACTGAGCAGTTCTTC	CAWKGTEQFF
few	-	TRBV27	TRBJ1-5	TGTGCCAGCACCCCAGGCTCCATTACAGGGAGTGGTCAGCCCCAGCATTTT	CASTPGSITGSGQPQHF